A single sample is the source of the 20 T cell receptor beta chains below, sequenced in a study of blood T cell repertoires in COVID-19. Only in-frame clones appear in the TCRdb table, and some are missing; sequencing was by immunoSEQ multiplex PCR. The sample lists some 280,000 clones; over 80% were seen once. The sequencing sample was made of peripheral blood. These receptors were obtained from a woman aged 45-65 years with active or convalescent COVID-19.

V gene TRBV2 combines with J gene TRBJ1-6; 10 nucleotides align to TRBD1. Germline V lookup: CDR1 SNHLY, CDR2 FYNNEI. The CDR3 loop spans 14 amino acids. The trim removed 7 bases at V and 9 bases at J, leaving 6 bases unmatched. The DNA for the CDR3 is TGTGCCAGCACTTCAGGGACAGGGGCTTCACCCCTCCACTTT. This translates into CASTSGTGASPLHF.

The V call is TRBV6-5, the J call TRBJ1-5; 8 nucleotides line up with TRBD1. Germline V gene lookup returns CDR1 MNHEY and CDR2 SVGAGI. V lost 6 bases, J lost 5 bases, and 9 bases stayed unmatched. This CDR3 comprises 15 residues. The CDR3 sequence: CASRYMDRDHQPQHF. The CDR3 DNA sequence: TGTGCCAGCAGGTATATGGACAGGGACCATCAGCCCCAGCATTTT.

The table lists this clone with a count of one. The chain carries TRBV30 and TRBJ1-3; 7 bases are shared with TRBD1. CDR3 length: 15 amino acids. CDR1 is GTSNPN, CDR2 SVGIG, per germline (reference sequence). Trimming took 1 base from V and 0 from J; bases not matched to a gene: 3. This CDR3 reads CAWSEPGGSGNTIYF. DNA for the CDR3: TGTGCCTGGAGTGAACCAGGGGGCTCTGGAAACACCATATATTTT.

The chain couples TRBV11-2 to TRBJ2-7; 7 bases map to TRBD2. Germline CDR1 is SGHAT and CDR2 is FQNNGV. Trimming took 3 bases from V and 3 from J; bases not matched to a gene: 2. The CDR3 loop spans 13 amino acids. The CDR3 region is CASSFAGVYEQYF. The CDR3 DNA follows: TGTGCCAGCAGCTTCGCGGGAGTCTACGAGCAGTACTTC.

The V gene is TRBV7-3, the J gene TRBJ2-1, with 8 bases aligning to TRBD1. The CDR3 consists of 15 residues. J was trimmed by 10 bases and V by 4 bases; bases with no gene match: 12. Germline CDR1 reads SGHTA; CDR2 reads FQGTGA. CDR3 loop: CASSSGQAPRGEQFF. As DNA, the CDR3 is TGTGCCAGCAGCTCGGGACAGGCCCCCAGGGGGGAGCAGTTCTTC.

The chain couples TRBV18 to TRBJ1-6; D is possibly TRBD1 (5 bases). Trimming pared 7 bases from V and 7 bases from J, leaving 11 bases between. CDR1 is KGHSH, CDR2 LQKENI, per germline. This CDR3 is built from 13 residues. The CDR3 DNA follows: TGTGCCAGCTTAGTCGACAGAAATTCACCCCTCCACTTT. Amino acids: CASLVDRNSPLHF.

The chain couples TRBV5-5 to TRBJ1-2; no clear D. The V gene's germline CDR1 is SGHKS and CDR2 YYEKEE (reference sequence). Trimming pared 0 bases from V and 7 bases from J, leaving 10 bases between. This CDR3 has 13 amino acids. CDR3: CASSLGPASGYTF. DNA for the CDR3: TGTGCCAGCAGCTTGGGCCCCGCTAGTGGCTACACCTTC. Full variable domain (rest looked up from reference TRBV5-5 and TRBJ1-2): DAGVTQSPTHLIKTRGQQVTLRCSPISGHKSVSWYQQVLGQGPQFIFQYYEKEERGRGNFPDRFSARQFPNYSSELNVNALLLGDSALYLCASSLGPASGYTFGSGTRLTVV.

The sample holds one count of this clone. The chain is built from TRBV2 and TRBJ2-5, with 7 positions matching TRBD2. Trimming removed 3 bases from V and 5 bases from J; junction bases left unmatched: 15. The germline gives CDR1 SNHLY, CDR2 FYNNEI. This CDR3 contains 17 residues. CDR3 protein: CASSDPDWREWRETQYF. The CDR3 nucleotides are TGTGCCAGCAGTGATCCTGATTGGCGGGAGTGGCGTGAGACCCAGTACTTC.

The V gene is TRBV10-3, the J gene TRBJ2-3; 10 nucleotides match TRBD2. V shed 10 bases and J 5 bases; nucleotides not matched to a gene: 15. Germline CDR1 is ENHRY and CDR2 is SYGVKD. This CDR3 is 16 amino acids long. In DNA form, the CDR3 reads TGTGCCACCGGGGTGGGGCTAGCGGGAGCTAAAGATACGCAGTATTTT. Translated, it gives CATGVGLAGAKDTQYF.

This clone showed up just once. The genes are TRBV6-5 and TRBJ1-2, with 8 bases matching TRBD1. Per the germline V gene, CDR1 is MNHEY and CDR2 is SVGAGI. This CDR3 has 15 amino acids. With 7 bases clipped from V and 4 bases from J, the junction kept 11 bases outside the gene matches. CDR3 protein: CASIPTPGGLYGYTF. The CDR3 region has the DNA TGTGCCAGCATTCCTACCCCAGGGGGCCTCTATGGCTACACCTTC.

This chain connects TRBV9 to TRBJ2-1, with 7 bases identical to TRBD1. CDR1 and CDR2 (germline): SGDLS, YYNGEE. This CDR3 spans 13 amino acids. After removal of 3 bases from V and 7 bases from J, the junction contained 4 bases not matched to a gene. CDR3 DNA: TGTGCCAGCAGCGGACAGGGAGTGAATGAGCAGTTCTTC. Residues: CASSGQGVNEQFF.

The gene calls are TRBV6-5 and TRBJ2-7; 10 nucleotides match TRBD2. Unmatched junction bases numbered 5, after V lost 0 bases and J lost 6 bases. Germline V gives CDR1 MNHEY, CDR2 SVGAGI. This CDR3 has 15 amino acids. The CDR3 is CASSYSPLAGVEQYF. DNA of the CDR3: TGTGCCAGCAGTTACTCACCTCTAGCGGGGGTCGAGCAGTACTTC.

The chain couples TRBV25-1 to TRBJ2-7; no firm D call. CDR3 length: 12 residues. From germline, CDR1 is MGHDK and CDR2 SYGVNS. V was clipped by 5 bases and J by 3 bases, with 8 bases between them. CDR3 DNA sequence: TGTGCCAGCAGTTACGTTAGCTACGAGCAGTACTTC. Its translation is CASSYVSYEQYF.

This chain joins TRBV7-3 and TRBJ1-1, with 8 positions matching TRBD1. This CDR3 has 14 residues. The V segment lost 1 base and the J segment 4 bases; nucleotides outside the gene matches: 2. Per germline, CDR1 SGHTA and CDR2 FQGTGA. The CDR3 reads CASSLSQGATEAFF. The CDR3 bases are TGTGCCAGCAGCTTAAGTCAGGGGGCCACTGAAGCTTTCTTT.

The chain couples TRBV30 to TRBJ1-1; TRBD1 is a possible D gene (6 bases). Per germline, CDR1 GTSNPN and CDR2 SVGIG (reference sequence). This CDR3 is built from 13 residues. Trimming cost V 8 bases and J 3 bases, with 16 bases left between them. Here the CDR3 reads CAHEGDSHTEAFF. Written as DNA, the CDR3 is TGTGCCCACGAGGGGGATTCGCACACTGAAGCTTTCTTT.

The V and J genes are TRBV18 and TRBJ1-2, with TRBD1 as a possible D gene (5 bases). This CDR3 has 17 amino acids. Looked up from germline, CDR1 is KGHSH and CDR2 is LQKENI. The germline V and J ends were trimmed by 3 bases and 5 bases, with 22 bases remaining between them. The CDR3 sequence is CASSPLPTPGGLYGYTF. The CDR3 nucleotides are TGTGCCAGCTCACCCCTCCCTACCCCGGGGGGTTTGTATGGCTACACCTTC.

This chain connects TRBV6-5 to TRBJ1-5; D is undetermined. The CDR3 totals 15 residues. Trimming cost V 6 bases and J 6 bases, with 18 bases left between them. CDR1 is MNHEY, CDR2 SVGAGI, per germline. Here the CDR3 reads CASRNSSRRSQPQHF. As DNA, the CDR3 is TGTGCCAGCAGGAATTCCTCTCGTAGGAGTCAGCCCCAGCATTTT.

V usage is TRBV3-1 (or the pseudogene TRBV3-2) and J usage is TRBJ2-1, with D maybe TRBD2 (6 bases). The germline V and J ends were trimmed by 4 bases and 4 bases, with 14 bases remaining between them. The CDR3 consists of 15 residues. Germline V gene lookup returns CDR1 LGHDT and CDR2 YNNKEL (reference sequence). CDR3 coding DNA: TGTGCCAGCAGCCGCGAGGCGGGATTGTACAATGAGCAGTTCTTC. Translating it yields CASSREAGLYNEQFF.

The chain has TRBV6-5 and TRBJ2-7; possibly TRBD2 for D (6 bases). The CDR3 extends over 16 amino acids. The V end lost 2 bases, the J end lost 5 bases, and 19 bases lay between the germline ends. The germline CDR1 and CDR2 sequences are MNHEY and SVGAGI. The DNA for the CDR3 is TGTGCCAGCAGTTACCCCCCTGGAGGGAGCTCAGACGAGCAGTACTTC. Residues: CASSYPPGGSSDEQYF.

V gene TRBV27 combines with J gene TRBJ2-7; D possibly corresponds to TRBD2 (6 bases). The V end lost 3 bases, the J end lost 6 bases, and 15 bases lay between the germline ends. The germline gives CDR1 MNHEY, CDR2 SMNVEV (reference sequence). This CDR3 is 14 amino acids long. Here the CDR3 DNA reads TGTGCCAGCAGTTTTTTGGGGCAGGGAGGCGAGCAGTACTTC. This encodes CASSFLGQGGEQYF.